This T cell receptor beta chain was captured in a study of tumor-infiltrating lymphocytes in primary liver carcinoma. Overall study context: Those enrolled were patients of both sexes, who were aged 30 to 69 years. Regardless of tissue type, samples showed similar yields of roughly 3.5 to 7.13 million productive TCRbeta reads.

The CDR3 loop spans 12 amino acids. Germline CDR1 and CDR2: WNHNN and SYGVQD (reference sequence). Study-wide points: There were only about 7-24% of top clones found in all five tumor regions.

For each extraction, RNA and DNA were obtained together from about 19-30 mg of unsorted bulk tissue. The proportion of viable tumor cells exceeded 80% in every tumor sample. About this clonotype: Its antigen is as yet unknown. At one end the junction does not follow the germline gene, possibly because of a read error.

With a constant-region primer, TCR beta cDNA was made from 450 to 500 ng of total RNA. What produced the TCR beta libraries was three nested multiplex PCR rounds using slightly modified ARM-PCR. Both of the initial two PCR rounds ran for 10 cycles and employed TRBV1-TRBV30 forward primers alongside a C-beta reverse primer. One entry per CDR3 protein results from TCRdb running MiXCR on the multiplex PCR reads. The sample includes tens of thousands of distinct CDR3 sequences, 55% to 75% of them seen just once. Sequences were obtained from liver tumor tissue from sampling region 5. Indicated subset: tumor region T5, tumor centre. V and J are TRBV10-1 and TRBJ1-5; perhaps TRBD1 as D (6 bases). The receptor was derived from a man in his forties with primary liver carcinoma and hepatitis B virus infection. The CDR3 protein is CASSGGHQSQHF. DNA for the CDR3: TGCGCCAGCAGTGGGGGACATCAGTCCCAGCATTTT.